These 22 T cell receptor beta chains came from one sample sequenced in a study of blood T cell repertoires in COVID-19. Here immunoSEQ multiplex PCR was the method, and the copy in TCRdb shows in-frame clones only, minus some. The sample carries 300,000 to 400,000 clones, around 85% recorded once. Sequences were obtained from PBMCs or T cells enriched from blood (not recorded which). These receptors came from a woman aged 40 to 55 with acute COVID-19.

The V gene is TRBV10-3, the J gene TRBJ1-2; 12 bases line up with TRBD1. Germline assignment: CDR1 ENHRY and CDR2 SYGVKD. With 4 bases clipped from V and 5 bases from J, the junction kept 14 bases outside the gene matches. The CDR3 covers 18 residues. The CDR3 sequence: CAISALGDRGREEYGYTF. The CDR3 DNA reads as TGTGCCATCAGTGCCCTCGGGGACAGGGGGCGCGAGGAATATGGCTACACCTTC.

The J gene is TRBJ1-2, the V gene TRBV5-1; D gene uncertain. The CDR3 is 14 amino acids. Germline lookup yields CDR1 SGHRS and CDR2 YFSETQ. The V gene lost 0 bases and the J gene lost 3 bases, with 9 bases spanning the gap. This CDR3 is CASSLAGGYYGYTF. CDR3 nucleotide sequence: TGCGCCAGCAGCTTGGCCGGAGGCTACTATGGCTACACCTTC.

The chain links TRBV7-2 to TRBJ1-3; TRBD1 might be the D (5 bases). CDR1 is SGHTA, CDR2 FQGNSA, per germline. The ends were cut back, 2 bases at V and 4 bases at J, with 12 bases in the middle. The CDR3 has 15 residues. The chain's CDR3 is CASSLTPGIGNTIYF. In DNA form, the CDR3 reads TGTGCCAGCAGCTTAACCCCAGGGATAGGAAACACCATATATTTT.

The chain links TRBV4-1 to TRBJ1-4; the match to TRBD1 covers 8 bases. Looked up from germline, CDR1 is MGHRA and CDR2 is YSYEKL. The CDR3 is 18 amino acids. Germline trimming cut 3 bases from V and 4 bases from J; bases unmatched to any gene: 13. The CDR3 nucleotides read TGCGCCAGCAGCCAGCGACAGGGGACCTCAATGGATAATGAAAAACTGTTTTTT. Its translation is CASSQRQGTSMDNEKLFF.

About this clone itself: This specimen includes other DNA sequences encoding the same CDR3. The CDR3, as DNA: TGTGCCAGCAGCCAAGTAGGGGGAAACACTGAAGCTTTCTTT. Amino acids: CASSQVGGNTEAFF. J is TRBJ1-1 and V is TRBV3-1 (or the pseudogene TRBV3-2), with a weak D call TRBD1 (6 bases). Germline lookup yields CDR1 LGHDT and CDR2 YNNKEL (reference sequence). The CDR3 runs 14 residues. V was pared by 1 base and J by 2 bases, with 8 bases between.

The rearrangement joins TRBV5-8 to TRBJ1-3, with 7 bases fitting TRBD1. Germline V lookup: CDR1 SGHTS, CDR2 YDEGEE. The CDR3 spans 14 residues. V lost 5 bases and J lost 3; bases outside the gene matches: 5. In nucleotides, the CDR3 is TGTGCCAGCAGGCTTACAGGGGATGGAAACACCATATATTTT. The encoded protein is CASRLTGDGNTIYF.

The CDR3 is CASSLALMGTGLANYGYTF. In nucleotides, the CDR3 is TGTGCCAGCAGCTTAGCGCTTATGGGGACAGGGCTCGCTAACTATGGCTACACCTTC. The genes are TRBV7-2 and TRBJ1-2; TRBD1 aligns across 9 bases. The CDR3 is 19 amino acids. After removal of 0 bases from V and 0 bases from J, the junction contained 11 bases not matched to a gene. Germline CDR1 SGHTA, CDR2 FQGNSA.

This clone was counted a few times. V usage is TRBV2 and J usage is TRBJ2-7, with TRBD2 identical over 7 bases. CDR1 and CDR2 from the germline V gene are SNHLY and FYNNEI. The CDR3 spans 14 residues. J was trimmed by 2 bases and V by 2 bases; bases with no gene match: 3. Here the CDR3 DNA reads TGTGCCAGCAGTGAACGCGGGAGAGCCTACGAGCAGTACTTC. It yields the protein CASSERGRAYEQYF.

V usage is TRBV7-6 and J usage is TRBJ1-1; D remains unclear. The CDR3 loop spans 12 amino acids. The V end was cut by 5 bases, the J end by 5 bases, with 9 bases between. Germline-derived CDR1 and CDR2 are SGHVS and FNYEAQ. The CDR3: CASSPAVTEAFF. The CDR3 DNA reads TGTGCCAGCAGCCCGGCGGTAACTGAAGCTTTCTTT. Together with reference TRBV7-6 and TRBJ1-1, the CDR3 gives the full variable domain: GAGVSQSPRYKVTKRGQDVALRCDPISGHVSLYWYRQALGQGPEFLTYFNYEAQQDKSGLPNDRFSAERPEGSISTLTIQRTEQRDSAMYRCASSPAVTEAFFGQGTRLTVV.

The chain is built from TRBV6-2 or TRBV6-3 and TRBJ1-1; no clear D. Germline V lookup: CDR1 MNHEY, CDR2 SVGEGT. Trimming shortened V by 0 bases and J by 0 bases, and 8 bases separated the two germline ends. The CDR3 extends over 15 amino acids. CDR3 DNA: TGTGCCAGCAGTTACTCGAGGGATCTGAACACTGAAGCTTTCTTT. It specifies CASSYSRDLNTEAFF.

This clone was counted a few times. This chain uses TRBV7-9 with TRBJ2-7, with 7 bases aligning to TRBD2. Germline CDR1 SEHNR, CDR2 FQNEAQ (reference sequence). The ends lost 6 bases at V and 2 bases at J; junction bases unmatched: 7. This CDR3 is built from 14 residues. In DNA form, the CDR3 reads TGTGCCAGCAGGTCTAGCGGTTCGGCCTACGAGCAGTACTTC. As protein: CASRSSGSAYEQYF.

This CDR3 reads CASRTGTGFYGTEAFF. The CDR3 DNA reads TGTGCCAGCAGAACCGGGACAGGGTTTTATGGCACTGAAGCTTTCTTT. V is TRBV2 and J is TRBJ1-1; 9 positions agree with TRBD1. J gave up 4 bases and V 6 bases, and 12 bases lay outside the gene matches. The CDR3 runs 16 residues. Germline-derived CDR1 and CDR2 are SNHLY and FYNNEI.

This chain links TRBV19 with TRBJ2-1; 9 bases map to TRBD2. The CDR3 contains 16 residues. The germline CDR1 and CDR2 sequences are LNHDA and SQIVND (reference sequence). The V and J ends lost 6 bases and 0 bases, in that order; junction bases with no gene match: 6. CDR3 bases: TGTGCCAGTAGCCGTAGCGGGGGTAACTCCTACAATGAGCAGTTCTTC. Protein: CASSRSGGNSYNEQFF.

The CDR3, as DNA: TGTGCCAGCAGTTTGTCAGGCTCACCCCTCCACTTT. This gives the protein CASSLSGSPLHF. V usage is TRBV12-3 or TRBV12-4 and J usage is TRBJ1-6; D is undetermined. The CDR3 has 12 residues. The V and J ends lost 3 bases and 10 bases respectively, with 7 bases between them.

This chain uses TRBV7-2 with TRBJ1-3; D not resolved. Trimming cost V 1 base and J 2 bases, with 3 bases left between them. The CDR3 covers 13 residues. CDR1 SGHTA and CDR2 FQGNSA come from the germline V gene. The CDR3 protein is CASSLEPGNTIYF. The DNA of the CDR3 is TGTGCCAGCAGCTTAGAGCCTGGAAACACCATATATTTT.

CDR3 in DNA: TGTGCCAGCAGCTTACTCACCGGGGAGCTGTTTTTT. The encoded protein is CASSLLTGELFF. The chain joins TRBV7-2 to TRBJ2-2; D gene ambiguous. The CDR3 totals 12 residues. CDR1 SGHTA and CDR2 FQGNSA come from the germline V gene. Trimming shortened V by 2 bases and J by 4 bases, and 2 bases separated the two germline ends. The variable domain in full, completed from reference TRBV7-2 and TRBJ2-2, reads GAGVSQSPSNKVTEKGKDVELRCDPISGHTALYWYRQSLGQGLEFLIYFQGNSAPDKSGLPSDRFSAERTGGSVSTLTIQRTQQEDSAVYLCASSLLTGELFFGEGSRLTVL.

The CDR3 loop reads CASSGQKPNSPLHF. In DNA, the CDR3 is TGTGCCAGCAGTGGACAGAAGCCTAATTCACCCCTCCACTTT. The chain links TRBV5-4 to TRBJ1-6; a possible D gene is TRBD1 (6 bases). V was pared by 5 bases and J by 6 bases, with 12 bases between. CDR1 and CDR2 (germline): SGHNT, YYREEE (reference sequence). The CDR3 has 14 amino acids.

This clone came up a few times. The chain uses TRBV7-2 and TRBJ1-2, with 7 positions matching TRBD1. Trimming removed 1 base from V and 4 bases from J; junction bases left unmatched: 6. CDR1 and CDR2 (germline): SGHTA, FQGNSA. CDR3 size: 15 residues. The CDR3 is CASSLGQGPSYGYTF. The DNA for the CDR3 is TGTGCCAGCAGCTTAGGACAGGGCCCTAGCTATGGCTACACCTTC.

This clone was seen once. V usage is TRBV29-1 and J usage is TRBJ2-2; TRBD1 aligns across 9 bases. The CDR3 has 14 residues. Germline loops: CDR1 SQVTM, CDR2 ANQGSEA. The ends lost 8 bases at V and 3 bases at J; junction bases unmatched: 7. CDR3 amino acids: CSTKDRGDTGELFF. The CDR3 DNA is TGCAGCACCAAGGACAGGGGAGACACCGGGGAGCTGTTTTTT.

The V gene is TRBV11-2, the J gene TRBJ1-5; 8 bases are shared with TRBD1. Germline CDR1 SGHAT, CDR2 FQNNGV. Trimming took 3 bases from V and 7 from J; bases not matched to a gene: 5. This CDR3 comprises 14 residues. The CDR3 here is CASSLDRDGQPQHF. DNA for the CDR3: TGTGCCAGCAGCTTGGACAGGGACGGCCAGCCCCAGCATTTT.

The J gene is TRBJ1-2, the V gene TRBV19, with unresolved D. The CDR3 runs to 14 residues. From germline, CDR1 is LNHDA and CDR2 SQIVND (reference sequence). V lost 7 bases and J 8 bases, leaving 20 bases between the germline ends. CDR3 region: CASTPMRPTSGYTF. CDR3 nucleotide sequence: TGTGCCAGTACCCCAATGAGGCCGACGAGCGGCTACACCTTC.

Note on this clone: The CDR3 carries no conserved terminal phenylalanine or tryptophan, so it likely arises from a read error. Because the CDR3's place on the DNA is in doubt, the DNA is left out and the CDR3 is given as listed by TCRdb. V usage is TRBV28 and J usage is TRBJ1-1; the D segment call TRBD1 is taken from the table without a DNA check. The germline CDR1 and CDR2 sequences are MDHEN and SYDVKM. The CDR3 totals 12 residues, both ends included. This CDR3 reads CASSIGSGVVSC.